A selection of T cell receptor beta chains follows, all from one sample in a study of OX40 agonist ivuxolimab in advanced cancers. Repertoires were generated with immunoSEQ multiplex PCR, while TCRdb's copy carries only in-frame clones and drops some. The sample shows tens of thousands of clones, approximately 82% of them seen only once. The specimen was CD4+ or CD8+ T cells sorted from blood, collected in a trial of the OX40 agonist ivuxolimab. Every receptor here comes from an adult with an advanced solid tumor such as melanoma, head and neck, liver or kidney cancer. The CDR3 runs from the conserved cysteine through the conserved F or W. A D gene is named only where the DNA matches it firmly. Clone sizes are given selectively: once, few, many, or a class where the clone is expanded.

V,size,J,D,CDR3,DNA
TRBV28,few,TRBJ2-3,TRBD2,CASSLGLAGRRVADTQYF,TGTGCCAGCAGCCTGGGACTAGCGGGAAGGCGGGTAGCGGATACGCAGTATTTT
TRBV2,NA,TRBJ2-5,NA,CASKTNRAGRQETQYF,TGTGCCAGCAAGACTAACAGGGCGGGTCGACAAGAGACCCAGTACTTC
TRBV30,NA,TRBJ2-7,NA,CAWTLGVSYEQYF,TGTGCCTGGACTCTCGGGGTCAGCTACGAGCAGTACTTC
TRBV19,NA,TRBJ2-1,NA,CASSILQSLDSYNEQFF,TGTGCCAGTAGTATACTTCAATCCCTGGACAGCTACAATGAGCAGTTCTTC
TRBV4-1,NA,TRBJ2-5,TRBD2,CASSQELAGGAETQYF,TGCGCCAGCAGCCAAGAACTAGCGGGAGGGGCCGAGACCCAGTACTTC
TRBV10-3,NA,TRBJ2-7,NA,CAAGGVNPYEQYF,TGTGCCGCCGGGGGCGTGAACCCGTACGAGCAGTACTTC
TRBV9,once,TRBJ2-3,NA,CASSFRQSTDTQYF,TGTGCCAGCAGCTTCCGGCAGAGCACAGATACGCAGTATTTT
TRBV5-5,few,TRBJ1-5,TRBD1,CASSTGGQPQHF,TGTGCCAGCAGTACAGGGGGTCAGCCCCAGCATTTT
TRBV19,NA,TRBJ2-7,NA,CASSISYSYEQYF,TGTGCCAGTAGTATTAGCTATTCCTACGAGCAGTACTTC
TRBV4-1,NA,TRBJ2-7,TRBD2,CASSQDLAGGSYEQYF,TGCGCCAGCAGCCAAGATCTAGCGGGAGGCTCCTACGAGCAGTACTTC
TRBV5-4,NA,TRBJ1-6,NA,CASSWGPNSPLHF,TGTGCCAGCAGCTGGGGACCTAATTCACCCCTCCACTTT